These 8 T cell receptor beta chains share one sample of origin, sequenced in a study of blood T cell repertoires in COVID-19. Here immunoSEQ multiplex PCR was the method, and the copy in TCRdb shows in-frame clones only, minus some. The data hold more than 200,000 clones, with roughly 85% observed a single time. Source material: peripheral blood. Receptors originate from a man between 18 and 35 years old with active or convalescent COVID-19.

V usage is TRBV3-1 (or the pseudogene TRBV3-2) and J usage is TRBJ1-5; possibly TRBD1 for D (6 bases). This CDR3 comprises 15 residues. The V gene lost 2 bases and the J gene lost 0 bases, with 8 bases spanning the gap. Germline values: CDR1 LGHDT, CDR2 YNNKEL (reference sequence). As DNA, the CDR3 is TGTGCCAGCAGCCAAAACAGGGTTAGCAATCAGCCCCAGCATTTT. As protein: CASSQNRVSNQPQHF.

This clone was counted once. The rearrangement links TRBV5-1 to TRBJ2-5; TRBD2 is a possible D gene (6 bases). V lost 0 bases to trimming and J lost 2 bases, with 11 bases between them. The CDR3 has 15 residues. Germline assignment: CDR1 SGHRS and CDR2 YFSETQ. DNA of the CDR3: TGCGCCAGCAGCTTGGTCGGGAGTCGACAAGAGACCCAGTACTTC. Amino acids: CASSLVGSRQETQYF.

The chain couples TRBV19 to TRBJ1-1, with a tentative D call TRBD1 (5 bases). CDR3 length equals 14 residues. Trimming pared 4 bases from V and 11 bases from J, leaving 20 bases between. Per the germline V gene, CDR1 is LNHDA and CDR2 is SQIVND (reference sequence). The CDR3 nucleotides are TGTGCCAGTAGTACCGTCGTGGACATTAATTGGGCTTTCTTT. It translates to CASSTVVDINWAFF.

The chain links TRBV7-9 to TRBJ1-1; no clear D gene. The CDR3 totals 15 residues. The ends were cut back, 5 bases at V and 1 base at J, with 14 bases in the middle. CDR1 and CDR2 (germline): SEHNR, FQNEAQ (reference sequence). The CDR3 nucleotides read TGTGCCAGCAGCCAGAGACCAGGAGGGAACACTGAAGCTTTCTTT. Amino acid sequence: CASSQRPGGNTEAFF.

The chain recombines TRBV28 with TRBJ2-2, with D maybe TRBD1 (5 bases). Per germline, CDR1 MDHEN and CDR2 SYDVKM. V was cut by 4 bases and J by 5 bases, with 17 bases left in between. The CDR3 is 16 residues long. The CDR3, as DNA: TGTGCCAGCAGTTCAACAGGACGATTGGGAACCGGGGAGCTGTTTTTT. Its protein is CASSSTGRLGTGELFF.

Details on this clone: This CDR3 is also generated by other DNA sequences in the sample. The chain is built from TRBV20-1 and TRBJ1-2; no firm D call. Germline CDR1 is DFQATT and CDR2 is SNEGSKA (reference sequence). V lost 6 bases, J lost 7 bases, and 12 bases lay in between. CDR3 size: 11 residues. CDR3: CSARGGRGYTF. CDR3 nucleotides: TGCAGTGCCCGGGGAGGTCGTGGCTACACCTTC.

The chain joins TRBV5-1 to TRBJ2-7, with a possible D match to TRBD2 (5 bases). The CDR3 loop spans 15 amino acids. The V end lost 4 bases, the J end lost 1 base, and 15 bases lay between the germline ends. Germline CDR1 SGHRS, CDR2 YFSETQ. The CDR3 DNA sequence: TGCGCCAGCAGCACGGATGCGGGTCGGTCCTACGAGCAGTACTTC. It codes for CASSTDAGRSYEQYF.

The chain has TRBV7-3 and TRBJ2-1, with 9 bases fitting TRBD2. Germline V gene lookup returns CDR1 SGHTA and CDR2 FQGTGA. The junction had 6 bases not matched to a gene; V was cut back by 5 bases and J by 4 bases. CDR3 length: 15 residues. The CDR3 is CASSQRLAGYNEQFF. The CDR3 nucleotides read TGTGCCAGCAGCCAAAGGCTAGCGGGGTACAATGAGCAGTTCTTC.